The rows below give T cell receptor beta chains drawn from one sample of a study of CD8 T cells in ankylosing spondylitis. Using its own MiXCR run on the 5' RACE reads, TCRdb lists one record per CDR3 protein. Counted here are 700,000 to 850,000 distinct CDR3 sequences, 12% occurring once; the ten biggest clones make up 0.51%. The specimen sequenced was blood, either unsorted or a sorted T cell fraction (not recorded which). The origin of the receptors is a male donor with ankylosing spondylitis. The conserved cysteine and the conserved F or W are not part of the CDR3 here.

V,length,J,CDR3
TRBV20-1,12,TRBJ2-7,SARITPDRYEQY
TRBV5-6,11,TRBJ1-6,ASSLGDSAPLH
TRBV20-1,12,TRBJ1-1,SALDRGLNTEAF
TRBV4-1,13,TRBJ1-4,ASSPGWRTNEKLF
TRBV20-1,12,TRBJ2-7,SATGLADTYEQY
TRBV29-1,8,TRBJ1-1,SVKDTEAF
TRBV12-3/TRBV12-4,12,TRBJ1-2,ASSTGTTARGYT
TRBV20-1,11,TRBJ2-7,SAQELVGYEQY
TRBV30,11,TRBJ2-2,AWPDRNTGELF
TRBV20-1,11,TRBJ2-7,SASSDRGTGQY
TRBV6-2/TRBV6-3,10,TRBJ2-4,ASSYSQSGQY
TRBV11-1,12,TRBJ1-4,ASSATRGDEKLF
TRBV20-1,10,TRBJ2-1,SARGLLNEQF
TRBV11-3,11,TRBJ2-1,ASSLRGVREQF